This TCR beta chain was obtained from a study of OX40 agonist ivuxolimab in advanced cancers. Germline V lookup: CDR1 LGHNA, CDR2 YNFKEQ. V lost 0 bases, J lost 2 bases, and 4 bases stayed unmatched. This CDR3 contains 16 residues. Assay: immunoSEQ multiplex PCR; the TCRdb copy retains only in-frame clones and omits some. The sample lists 40,000 to 50,000 clones, around nine tenths seen once, with around 1% in the top ten. The chain combines TRBV4-2 with TRBJ1-3, with 7 bases that match TRBD1. This receptor was taken from an adult with an advanced solid tumor such as melanoma, head and neck, liver or kidney cancer. The sample was CD4+ or CD8+ T cells sorted from blood, taken in a trial of the OX40 agonist ivuxolimab. CDR3 nucleotides: TGTGCCAGCAGCCAAGACGTAACAGGGGCTGGAAACACCATATATTTT. Translating gives CASSQDVTGAGNTIYF.